The entry that follows covers one TCR beta chain sequence. These data belong to a study of OX40 agonist ivuxolimab in advanced cancers. Study at large: Of mixed ages from about 23 to 79 and averaging approximately 60 years, the group was over 80% male.

Sampled blood was obtained at baseline, cycle 4 day 1, and cycle 7 day 1. Only in-frame clones appear in the TCRdb table, and some are missing; sequencing was by immunoSEQ multiplex PCR. Among more than 50,000 clones listed, over 80% were seen once. The sequencing here drew on CD4+ or CD8+ T cells sorted from blood, taken in a trial of the OX40 agonist ivuxolimab. The TCR comes from an adult with an advanced solid tumor such as melanoma, head and neck, liver or kidney cancer.

CDR3 coding DNA: TGTGCTAGTGGCCTTGACAGGGGTGACCGCTCTGGAAACACCATATATTTT. This gives the protein CASGLDRGDRSGNTIYF. The chain employs TRBV12-5 and TRBJ1-3; 8 bases agree with TRBD1. Germline-derived CDR1 and CDR2 are LGHNT and FRNRAP. The CDR3 spans 17 residues. J gave up 0 bases and V 6 bases, and 10 bases lay outside the gene matches.